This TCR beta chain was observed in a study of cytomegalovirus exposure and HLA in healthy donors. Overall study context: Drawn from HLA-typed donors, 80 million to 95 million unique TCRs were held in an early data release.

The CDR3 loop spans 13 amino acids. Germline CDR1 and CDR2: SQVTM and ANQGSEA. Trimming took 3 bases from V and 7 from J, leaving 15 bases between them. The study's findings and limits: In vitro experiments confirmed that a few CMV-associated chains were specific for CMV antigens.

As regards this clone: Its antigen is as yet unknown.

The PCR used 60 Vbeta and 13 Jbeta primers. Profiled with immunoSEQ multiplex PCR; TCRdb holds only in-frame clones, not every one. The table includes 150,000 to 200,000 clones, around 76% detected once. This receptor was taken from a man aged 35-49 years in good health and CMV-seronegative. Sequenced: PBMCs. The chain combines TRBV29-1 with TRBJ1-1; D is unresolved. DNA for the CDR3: TGCAGCGTTGAGTCAGTCGTCAGGCTTGAAGCTTTCTTT. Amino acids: CSVESVVRLEAFF.